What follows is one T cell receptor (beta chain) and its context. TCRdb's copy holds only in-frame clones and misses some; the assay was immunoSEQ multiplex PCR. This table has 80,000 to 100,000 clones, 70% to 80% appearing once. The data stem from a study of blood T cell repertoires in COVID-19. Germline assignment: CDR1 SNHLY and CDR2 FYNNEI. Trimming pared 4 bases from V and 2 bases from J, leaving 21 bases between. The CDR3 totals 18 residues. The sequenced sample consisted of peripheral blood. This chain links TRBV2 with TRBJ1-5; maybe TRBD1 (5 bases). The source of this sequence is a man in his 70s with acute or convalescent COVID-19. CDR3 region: CASSAERGGMNGNQPQHF. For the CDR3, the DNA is TGTGCCAGCAGTGCTGAAAGGGGAGGTATGAACGGCAATCAGCCCCAGCATTTT.